The sequence of this T cell receptor (beta chain) was determined in a study of blood T cell repertoires in COVID-19. Overall study context: The United States, Italy and Spain provided the acute and convalescent COVID-19 samples.

Profiled with immunoSEQ multiplex PCR; TCRdb holds only in-frame clones, not every one. The table shows approximately 190,000 clones, with 80% to 85% occurring only once. Germline CDR1 reads LNHDA; CDR2 reads SQIVND (reference sequence). The length of the CDR3 is 16 residues. V lost 4 bases and J 0 bases, leaving 15 bases between the germline ends. Input material: PBMCs or T cells enriched from blood (not recorded which). This rearrangement joins TRBV19 to TRBJ1-2; no clear D. This TCR derives from a man aged 40-49 years who had recovered from COVID-19. CDR3 in DNA: TGTGCCAGTAGTACCTACTCGTTCGGGGCTAACTATGGCTACACCTTC. Its translation: CASSTYSFGANYGYTF.